A single sample gave rise to the 16 T cell receptor delta chains below, sequenced in a study of gamma-delta chains in newborns, infants, children. TCRdb re-called the reads via CATT. This table holds about 2,000 delta-chain clones, about 1.6% found once. Sequencing input: blood. All receptors come from a child who was a newborn, infant or young child, either healthy, febrile or measles-vaccinated (not recorded which).

To note about this clone: Given a far larger clone just one base away, this is likely a sequencing read error. The same CDR3 can be traced to other DNA sequences in this sample. The chain recombines TRDV1 with TRDJ1; TRDD3 matches 10 bases. There are 22 residues in the CDR3. Germline-derived CDR1 and CDR2 are TSWWSYY and QGS. The CDR3 region is CALGEVQSYPVGDTGYTDKLIF. The CDR3 DNA follows: TGTGCTCTGGGGGAAGTCCAATCCTACCCAGTGGGGGATACAGGGTACACCGATAAACTCATCTTT.

A note on this clone: Given a far larger clone just one base away, this is likely a sequencing read error. This same CDR3 is encoded by further DNA sequences in the sample. The genes are TRDV1 and TRDJ1; the match to TRDD3 covers 10 bases. The CDR3 loop spans 21 amino acids. Germline CDR1 TSWWSYY, CDR2 QGS. J gave up 1 base and V 2 bases, and 19 bases lay outside the gene matches. The CDR3 reads CALGEVPFYWGISRSTDKLIF. CDR3 bases: TGTGCTCTTGGGGAAGTCCCTTTTTACTGGGGGATTTCGCGGTCCACCGATAAACTCATCTTT.

This clone was counted only a few times. One base separates it from a far larger clone, so it is likely a read error. This CDR3 is also generated by other DNA sequences in the sample. The chain employs TRDV1 and TRDJ1, with 9 bases aligning to TRDD3. J lost 2 bases, V lost 2 bases, and 18 bases had no gene match. The CDR3 contains 20 residues. Germline V gives CDR1 TSWWSYY, CDR2 QGS. The CDR3 sequence: CALGEISPTGGYKGTDKLIF. The CDR3 DNA follows: TGTGCTCTTGGGGAAATCAGTCCTACAGGGGGATACAAGGGGACCGATAAACTCATCTTT.

The called J gene is TRDJ1, whereas the V gene has no call; the table's D call of TRDD3 was not tested on the DNA. The CDR3 extends over 16 amino acids. This CDR3 reads CATENRDTSYTDKLIF. In DNA, the CDR3 is TGTGCCACCGAGAATCGGGATACATCGTACACCGATAAACTCATCTTT.

This clone was counted between two and nine times. A far bigger clonotype differs at one base, so this is likely a read error. Other DNA sequences of this sample code for an identical CDR3. CDR3 region: CALGELRGGRHADKLIF. The DNA for the CDR3 is TGTGCTCTTGGGGAGCTCCGTGGTGGTCGCCACGCCGATAAACTCATCTTT. The chain carries TRDV1 and TRDJ1, with unresolved D. V was cut by 3 bases and J by 3 bases, with 20 bases left in between. Per the germline V gene, CDR1 is TSWWSYY and CDR2 is QGS. The CDR3 is made up of 17 amino acids.

As to this clone: With a much larger clone just one base away, this may be a read error. This same CDR3 is encoded by further DNA sequences in the sample. The rearrangement links TRDV1 to TRDJ1; 8 bases line up with TRDD3. Germline V lookup: CDR1 TSWWSYY, CDR2 QGS. This CDR3 spans 22 amino acids. DNA of the CDR3: TGTGCTCTTGGGGTACCAGCTACGGATCCTCACTGGGGGCCTTCGTACACCGATAAACTCATCTTC. It translates to CALGVPATDPHWGPSYTDKLIF.

As for this clone: A read error is the likely source, as a far larger clone sits one nucleotide away. The sample holds other DNA sequences that translate to the same CDR3. The chain is built from TRDV2 and TRDJ1; 9 nucleotides align to TRDD3. The germline V gene encodes CDR1 GEAIGNYY and CDR2 EKD. The CDR3 loop spans 16 amino acids. V lost 9 bases, J lost 5 bases, and 18 bases stayed unmatched. The CDR3 DNA reads TGTGCCATCATAGCGGGGATACGCGATGGAGCTGATAAACTCATCTTT. Translation: CAIIAGIRDGADKLIF.

Details on this clone: TCRdb lists the protein of a much larger clone for this DNA, which differs at residue 19, so this is likely a read error; the protein given here is translated from the DNA itself. The chain combines TRDV1 with TRDJ1; perhaps TRDD3 as D (6 bases). Germline V gives CDR1 TSWWSYY, CDR2 QGS. This CDR3 comprises 21 residues. The CDR3 nucleotides read TGTGCTCTTGGGGGAGTACGCGGGGGACCCCCTTGGTCCTTGTACACCGATAAACCCATCTTT. Translation: CALGGVRGGPPWSLYTDKPIF.

This clone is deemed medium-sized. This chain uses TRDV1 with TRDJ1; D uncertain. This CDR3 region has 19 residues. V was clipped by 4 bases and J by 1 base, with 25 bases between them. CDR1 is TSWWSYY and CDR2 is QGS in the germline V gene. CDR3 sequence reads: CALGGEGPRGRRSTDKLIF. The CDR3 DNA follows: TGTGCTCTTGGGGGGGAGGGTCCTCGTGGGAGACGCAGCACCGATAAACTCATCTTT.

The table lists this clone with a few counts. TCRdb attributes to this sequence the protein of a much larger clone, which differs from the DNA translation at residue 17; a read error is likely, and the protein displayed is translated from the DNA. The same CDR3 is also encoded by other DNA sequences in this sample. V and J are TRDV1 and TRDJ1; 10 bases fit TRDD3. The length of the CDR3 is 22 residues. V shed 2 bases and J 3 bases; nucleotides not matched to a gene: 24. Germline V gene data show CDR1 as TSWWSYY and CDR2 as QGS. CDR3 sequence reads: CALGEVQSYPVGDTGYADKLIF. In DNA, the CDR3 is TGTGCTCTTGGGGAAGTCCAATCCTACCCGGTGGGGGATACAGGGTACGCCGATAAACTCATCTTT.

As to this clone: TCRdb has a much larger clone's protein, which differs at residue 9 from the translation of this DNA, likely because of a read error; what is shown is the protein translated from the DNA. CDR3 sequence: CASNFPTYADKLIF. The DNA of the CDR3 is TGTGCCTCTAACTTCCCGACTTACGCCGATAAACTCATCTTT. The chain couples TRDV3 to TRDJ1; TRDD2 might be the D (5 bases). V lost 4 bases to trimming and J lost 3 bases, with 18 bases between them. This CDR3 contains 14 residues. The germline CDR1 and CDR2 sequences are TVYSNPD and GDNSRS (reference sequence).

The sample holds a few counts of this clone. Compared with germline, one end of the junction differs, possibly owing to a read error. In the same sample, other DNA sequences code for this CDR3. The V and J genes are TRDV1 and TRDJ1, with D possibly being TRDD3 (5 bases). Per germline, CDR1 TSWWSYY and CDR2 QGS. This CDR3 contains 15 residues. The CDR3 sequence: CALGERMHPTDKLIF. As DNA, the CDR3 is TGTGCCCTTGGGGAGCGTATGCACCCCACCGATAAACTCATCTTT.

This clone was seen only a few times. Possible read error: a much larger clone is one base away. The chain joins TRDV1 to TRDJ1; 7 nucleotides align to TRDD2. V dropped 4 bases and J dropped 3; count of bases not matched to a gene: 29. The CDR3 is 22 residues long. Germline V lookup: CDR1 TSWWSYY, CDR2 QGS. CDR3 in amino acids: CALGGTFLWLIGPGPYSDKLIF. Here the CDR3 DNA reads TGTGCTCTTGGGGGAACCTTCCTCTGGTTAATAGGACCGGGGCCATACTCCGATAAACTCATCTTT.

Comments on this clone: TCRdb pairs this DNA with a much larger clone's protein that differs at residue 10, likely a read error; the protein shown was translated from the DNA. This sequence joins TRDV2 and TRDJ1, with D uncertain. This CDR3 spans 12 amino acids. Looked up from germline, CDR1 is GEAIGNYY and CDR2 is EKD. The CDR3 is CACDTVTVKPIF. The CDR3 DNA reads as TGTGCCTGTGACACCGTTACCGTAAAACCCATCTTT.

In regard to this clone: This probably arose from a read error, given a far larger clone one base away. This specimen includes other DNA sequences encoding the same CDR3. The V gene is TRDV2, the J gene TRDJ1; 8 bases fit TRDD3. The CDR3 contains 18 residues. Per germline, CDR1 GEAIGNYY and CDR2 EKD. J lost 0 bases, V lost 7 bases, and 18 bases had no gene match. The CDR3 nucleotides are TGTGCCTGGGGCCTCACTGGGGGGTACCGAAAGTACACCGATAAACTCATCTTT. Protein sequence: CAWGLTGGYRKYTDKLIF.

In regard to this clone: Possible read error: a much larger clone is one base away. This chain joins TRDV1 and TRDJ1, with 11 bases fitting TRDD3. Trimming took 4 bases from V and 0 from J; bases not matched to a gene: 28. This CDR3 contains 24 residues. The germline gives CDR1 TSWWSYY, CDR2 QGS. DNA of the CDR3: TGTGCTCTTGGGGCAACCTCTTCCGTTCCTAAAGCTGGGGGATACAAGGCGTACACCGATAAACTCATCTTT. Its translation is CALGATSSVPKAGGYKAYTDKLIF.